These 2 T cell receptor beta chains were sequenced from one sample in a study of T-cell reconstitution after alpha-beta-depleted transplantation in children. The TCRbeta library incorporated unique molecular identifiers. MiXCR, applied by TCRdb to the PCR reads, yields one record per CDR3 protein. The sample includes approximately 270,000 distinct CDR3 sequences, 9.9% seen only once; the top ten take 9.5% to 13%. The sequenced sample was PBMCs from the stem cell graft donor, obtained from the stem cell graft. Source of these receptors: a human donor who donated a stem cell graft to a child with SCID.

This clonotype was seen only a few times. Written as DNA, the CDR3 is TGTGCCAGCAGCTTAGTACAGGACTCTGGTCAATGGACTAATGAAAAACTGTTTTTT. Its translation: CASSLVQDSGQWTNEKLFF. This chain connects TRBV11-1 to TRBJ1-4; D is perhaps TRBD1 (5 bases). CDR3 length: 19 residues. Per the germline V gene, CDR1 is SGHAT and CDR2 is FQDESV (reference sequence). V lost 1 base to trimming and J lost 2 bases, with 20 bases between them.

This clonotype appeared many times. The chain couples TRBV6-2 or TRBV6-3 to TRBJ1-4, with D perhaps matching TRBD1 (6 bases). V lost 0 bases and J 7 bases, leaving 15 bases between the germline ends. CDR3 length equals 16 residues. Germline V gives CDR1 MNHEY, CDR2 SVGEGT. The CDR3 loop reads CASSYSDYRVGEKLFF. The DNA of the CDR3 is TGTGCCAGCAGTTACTCGGATTACAGGGTTGGTGAAAAACTGTTTTTT.